This TCR beta chain originates from a study of blood T cells in healthy people across ages. The authors ran a second PCR of 7 to 11 cycles using a sample-barcoded 5' primer and a J-beta primer mix. TCRdb reanalysed the 5' RACE reads using MiXCR and keeps one entry per CDR3 protein. Of about 670,000 distinct CDR3 sequences listed, about 50% were seen once; the top ten hold less than 15%. Overall study findings and caveats: One million T cells yielded diversity estimates that were considered underestimates. PBMC samples, being unsorted, prevented any conclusive comparison of naive and antigen-experienced cells.

Germline V lookup: CDR1 DFQATT, CDR2 SNEGSKA (reference sequence). V lost 6 bases, J lost 2 bases, and 8 bases stayed unmatched. This CDR3 is built from 14 residues. At least ten counts were recorded for this clonotype. As yet, its antigen is unknown. This rearrangement joins TRBV20-1 to TRBJ2-3, with 7 bases that match TRBD1. This receptor was obtained from an elderly woman in good health. The sequenced material came from blood. The CDR3 sequence: CSAPRQGVTDTQYF. In nucleotides, the CDR3 is TGCAGTGCCCCAAGACAGGGAGTCACAGATACGCAGTATTTT.